This TCR beta chain was sequenced in a study of metastatic and nonmetastatic thyroid tumors. Study results and caveats: Malignant tumors reportedly showed significantly higher TCR beta diversity than benign nodules in both blood and tumor.

In the authors' workflow: The study took CDR3 differences across clinicopathological groups and made a distant-metastasis classifier for papillary thyroid cancer from them. TCRdb re-clonotyped the PCR reads through MiXCR. The V and J calls and clone size are TCRdb's, not the authors'. Of approximately 35,000 clones listed, over 15% are singletons. Many counts were recorded for this clone. Its target is not known. Patients underwent thyroid surgery, and none had received any treatment before it. The specimen was blood. The TCR sequence derives from a male donor with papillary thyroid cancer or a benign thyroid nodule (not recorded which). Some clones in this sample may be carry-over from other donors' samples.

The CDR3 region has the DNA TGTGCCAGCACCCCCGCGGGGAGCACAGATACGCAGTATTTT. It encodes CASTPAGSTDTQYF. J is TRBJ2-3 and V is TRBV3-1; tentative D call: TRBD2 (6 bases). V was pared by 7 bases and J by 0 bases, with 11 bases between. This CDR3 is 14 amino acids long. The germline CDR1 and CDR2 sequences are LGHDT and YNNKEL (reference sequence).